A single sample gave rise to the 27 T cell receptor beta chains below, sequenced in a study of blood T cell repertoires in COVID-19 (TCRdb year 2020). Library preparation was by the immunoSEQ multiplex PCR assay. This immuneACCESS table, as held by TCRdb, lists in-frame sequences with V and J called but not all clones. Of the missing ones, under half trace to an unresolved V gene in checked studies; the others have no known cause. The sample table lists some 260,000 clones, around nine tenths of them with a count of one. 0.99% of the sample belongs to the ten largest clones. The specimen was peripheral blood. The receptor source for this set is a woman aged 40 to 50 who had recovered from COVID-19.

The rearrangement joins TRBV27 to TRBJ2-3; possible D gene TRBD2, 6 bases. Germline V gives CDR1 MNHEY, CDR2 SMNVEV (reference sequence). Trimming took off 10 bases at V and 5 bases at J, with 16 bases between the two ends. The CDR3 spans 13 residues. CDR3 sequence reads: CATGVGLGDTQYF. In DNA form, the CDR3 reads TGTGCCACGGGAGTTGGCTTGGGAGATACGCAGTATTTT.

The chain is built from TRBV30 and TRBJ1-1; weak D call: TRBD1 (6 bases). Germline CDR1 reads GTSNPN; CDR2 reads SVGIG (reference sequence). The length of the CDR3 is 13 residues. The V end lost 4 bases, the J end lost 1 base, and 10 bases lay between the germline ends. CDR3 bases: TGTGCCTGGACCAGGGGCGAGAACACTGAAGCTTTCTTT. This sequence encodes CAWTRGENTEAFF.

The chain joins TRBV7-3 to TRBJ2-2; D is unclear. Germline CDR1 is SGHTA and CDR2 is FQGTGA. The CDR3 loop spans 16 amino acids. V lost 1 base and J lost 0, with 9 bases in between. This CDR3 is CASSLNVSSNTGELFF. The CDR3 bases are TGTGCCAGCAGCTTAAACGTTAGCTCGAACACCGGGGAGCTGTTTTTT.

The rearrangement joins TRBV9 to TRBJ2-3; 10 bases map to TRBD2. Looked up from germline, CDR1 is SGDLS and CDR2 is YYNGEE. The trim removed 1 base at V and 3 bases at J, leaving 2 bases unmatched. CDR3 length: 15 residues. CDR3 DNA sequence: TGTGCCAGCAGCGTACAAGCGGGAGGGACAGATACGCAGTATTTT. Translation gives CASSVQAGGTDTQYF.

The CDR3 sequence is CASTPPGRVADTQYF. The CDR3, as DNA: TGTGCCAGCACCCCCCCCGGGAGGGTGGCAGATACGCAGTATTTT. V is TRBV7-9 and J is TRBJ2-3, with 8 positions matching TRBD2. This CDR3 has 15 amino acids. V was pared by 7 bases and J by 4 bases, with 10 bases of the junction left unmatched. From germline, CDR1 is SEHNR and CDR2 FQNEAQ (reference sequence).

The chain links TRBV6-5 to TRBJ1-2; TRBD1 is a possible D gene (6 bases). The length of the CDR3 is 13 residues. V lost 6 bases to trimming and J lost 8 bases, with 16 bases between them. Germline V gene sequence: CDR1 MNHEY, CDR2 SVGAGI. In DNA form, the CDR3 reads TGTGCCAGCAGGACCTCGGGGGGCAGCGGCTACACCTTC. Encoded protein: CASRTSGGSGYTF.

The chain recombines TRBV19 with TRBJ2-1, with 14 nucleotides matching TRBD2. Germline-derived CDR1 and CDR2 are LNHDA and SQIVND (reference sequence). V shed 6 bases, J shed 8 bases, and the junction held 6 bases outside the gene matches. This CDR3 region has 15 residues. The CDR3 nucleotides read TGTGCCAGTAGCCGGGGGACTAGCGGGAGCTATGAGCAGTTCTTC. It codes for CASSRGTSGSYEQFF.

This clone was counted only a few times. In nucleotides, the CDR3 is TGTGCCAGCAGCTTAGCGGTGGGACAGGGGGCGGGGATGAACACTGAAGCTTTCTTT. Translating gives CASSLAVGQGAGMNTEAFF. The J gene is TRBJ1-1, the V gene TRBV7-2, with 12 bases fitting TRBD1. CDR1 and CDR2 from the germline V gene are SGHTA and FQGNSA. The CDR3 spans 19 residues. Germline trimming cut 0 bases from V and 0 bases from J; bases unmatched to any gene: 8.

This sequence joins TRBV5-4 and TRBJ2-7, with D uncertain. The CDR3 has 14 amino acids. V lost 0 bases and J 5 bases, leaving 12 bases between the germline ends. Looked up from germline, CDR1 is SGHNT and CDR2 is YYREEE (reference sequence). This CDR3 is CASSLGGTRDEQYF. CDR3 sequence (DNA): TGTGCCAGCAGCTTGGGAGGCACCCGGGACGAGCAGTACTTC.

This sequence joins TRBV5-6 and TRBJ1-5; D is unclear. Trimming removed 2 bases at V and 2 bases at J, with 14 bases between. This CDR3 has 16 residues. Germline V gene sequence: CDR1 SGHDT, CDR2 YYEEEE. The CDR3 is CASSFLAGSGNQPQHF. The CDR3 DNA sequence: TGTGCCAGCAGCTTTTTGGCGGGGTCGGGCAATCAGCCCCAGCATTTT.

In regard to this clone: This specimen includes other DNA sequences encoding the same CDR3. The chain has TRBV30 and TRBJ1-2; D might be TRBD1 (6 bases). The CDR3 loop spans 13 amino acids. Trimming stripped 0 bases from V and 7 bases from J, with 12 bases between. Germline V CDR1 and CDR2: GTSNPN, SVGIG (reference sequence). The CDR3: CAWSVRGAGGYTF. The CDR3 DNA sequence: TGTGCCTGGAGTGTACGGGGGGCTGGTGGCTACACCTTC.

The V call is TRBV5-1, the J call TRBJ1-4; the D gene is possibly TRBD1 (5 bases). V lost 0 bases to trimming and J lost 0 bases, with 9 bases between them. The germline CDR1 and CDR2 sequences are SGHRS and YFSETQ. CDR3 length: 16 residues. The CDR3 DNA sequence: TGCGCCAGCAGCTTGGGGACACTTGCAACTAATGAAAAACTGTTTTTT. It translates to CASSLGTLATNEKLFF.

This chain links TRBV27 with TRBJ1-2; D is uncertain. The ends were cut back, 6 bases at V and 5 bases at J, with 13 bases in the middle. The germline V gene encodes CDR1 MNHEY and CDR2 SMNVEV (reference sequence). The CDR3 has 13 amino acids. The CDR3 nucleotides are TGTGCCAGCAGCTACCAAGCGGGGTATGGCTACACCTTC. Residues: CASSYQAGYGYTF.

The rearrangement joins TRBV19 to TRBJ2-2, with D possibly matching TRBD1 (5 bases). Germline CDR1 LNHDA, CDR2 SQIVND (reference sequence). V was cut by 6 bases and J by 10 bases, with 9 bases left in between. The CDR3 sequence is 11 residues long. The CDR3 DNA is TGTGCCAGTAGGGGTGGGGCGGAGCTGTTTTTT. It translates to CASRGGAELFF.

The chain combines TRBV18 with TRBJ1-2; 8 positions match TRBD1. Germline V lookup: CDR1 KGHSH, CDR2 LQKENI. CDR3 length: 15 amino acids. V trimming: 0 bases; J trimming: 8 bases; junction bases outside the gene matches: 8. CDR3: CASSPPDRAPVGYTF. CDR3 coding DNA: TGTGCCAGCTCACCACCGGACAGGGCCCCTGTCGGCTACACCTTC.

The J gene is TRBJ2-7, the V gene TRBV6-2 or TRBV6-3, with a possible D match to TRBD2 (7 bases). The V gene's germline CDR1 is MNHEY and CDR2 SVGEGT. Trimming shortened V by 0 bases and J by 2 bases, and 14 bases separated the two germline ends. This CDR3 has 16 residues. The CDR3, as DNA: TGTGCCAGCAGTTACTCGGGGGCTAGCGGCCCCTACGAGCAGTACGTC. Its translation is CASSYSGASGPYEQYV.

The rearrangement joins TRBV7-9 to TRBJ1-1, with D unresolved. Germline-derived CDR1 and CDR2 are SEHNR and FQNEAQ (reference sequence). V was cut by 1 base and J by 2 bases, with 11 bases left in between. CDR3 length equals 15 residues. CDR3 in DNA: TGTGCCAGCAGCTTAGTTTTGGCAGAAAACACTGAAGCTTTCTTT. This gives the protein CASSLVLAENTEAFF.

This clone was recorded only once. The chain links TRBV18 to TRBJ2-3; a weak D match, TRBD2 (7 bases). The CDR3 spans 12 residues. Germline CDR1 reads KGHSH; CDR2 reads LQKENI. V was pared by 6 bases and J by 15 bases, with 19 bases between. CDR3 region: CASSTLAGAGYF. Written as DNA, the CDR3 is TGTGCCAGCTCGACCCTGGCGGGGGCCGGCTATTTT. The whole variable domain, remainder taken from reference TRBV18 and TRBJ2-3, is NAGVMQNPRHLVRRRGQEARLRCSPMKGHSHVYWYRQLPEEGLKFMVYLQKENIIDESGMPKERFSAEFPKEGPSILRIQQVVRGDSAAYFCASSTLAGAGYFGPGTRLTVL.

V is TRBV7-9 and J is TRBJ2-7; the match to TRBD1 covers 8 bases. The CDR3 sequence is 15 residues long. V lost 7 bases, J lost 1 base, and 9 bases stayed unmatched. Germline V gene lookup returns CDR1 SEHNR and CDR2 FQNEAQ (reference sequence). The CDR3 DNA reads as TGTGCCAGCACCCTGGGGCAGGGGGCTTCCTACGAGCAGTACTTC. This codes for CASTLGQGASYEQYF.

J is TRBJ1-1 and V is TRBV9; 8 nucleotides match TRBD1. V trimming: 4 bases; J trimming: 1 base; junction bases outside the gene matches: 6. In germline, CDR1 is SGDLS, CDR2 YYNGEE. CDR3 length equals 15 residues. The CDR3 sequence: CASSPTGTGNTEAFF. CDR3 DNA sequence: TGTGCCAGCAGCCCAACCGGGACAGGGAACACTGAAGCTTTCTTT.

V is TRBV19 and J is TRBJ2-7; 7 bases fit TRBD1. The V gene end was trimmed by 7 bases and the J gene end by 1 base; junction bases not matched to a gene: 4. Germline V gene sequence: CDR1 LNHDA, CDR2 SQIVND (reference sequence). The CDR3 is 13 residues long. The CDR3: CASTPTGSYEQYF. The CDR3 DNA follows: TGTGCCAGTACTCCGACAGGGTCCTACGAGCAGTACTTC.

The chain combines TRBV11-2 with TRBJ2-1, with D possibly being TRBD2 (6 bases). The germline CDR1 and CDR2 sequences are SGHAT and FQNNGV. Trimming removed 4 bases at V and 7 bases at J, with 20 bases between. The CDR3 is 16 residues long. Written as DNA, the CDR3 is TGTGCCAGCAGCTCCCGTTTCCGCACTGGGGGGAATGAGCAGTTCTTC. Protein: CASSSRFRTGGNEQFF.

This chain uses TRBV3-1 (or the pseudogene TRBV3-2) with TRBJ1-2; maybe TRBD1 (6 bases). The V gene's germline CDR1 is LGHDT and CDR2 YNNKEL (reference sequence). Trimming removed 2 bases at V and 8 bases at J, with 15 bases between. The CDR3 consists of 14 residues. The CDR3 here is CASSQSAGAGGYTF. The DNA of the CDR3 is TGTGCCAGCAGCCAATCCGCGGGGGCGGGGGGCTACACCTTC.

V and J are TRBV7-9 and TRBJ2-1; 8 bases are shared with TRBD2. The V and J ends lost 4 bases and 0 bases, in that order; junction bases with no gene match: 14. Germline CDR1 is SEHNR and CDR2 is FQNEAQ (reference sequence). This CDR3 has 19 residues. CDR3 coding DNA: TGTGCCAGCAGCTCGCGGGGGGCAACAAGAAAGCCCTCCTACAATGAGCAGTTCTTC. This encodes CASSSRGATRKPSYNEQFF.

The chain uses TRBV2 and TRBJ1-1; tentatively, D is TRBD1 (5 bases). Trimming pared 0 bases from V and 8 bases from J, leaving 7 bases between. The CDR3 length is 12 residues. The germline gives CDR1 SNHLY, CDR2 FYNNEI. CDR3 sequence reads: CASSEAGREAFF. CDR3 bases: TGTGCCAGCAGTGAAGCGGGGCGGGAAGCTTTCTTT.

This chain joins TRBV14 and TRBJ2-1; possibly TRBD2 for D (5 bases). Germline CDR1 and CDR2: SGHDN and FVKESK. V was cut by 1 base and J by 12 bases, with 19 bases left in between. The CDR3 covers 15 residues. CDR3 DNA sequence: TGTGCCAGCAGCCAAGGGGTGCGCGGGCGAGGGTCGCAGTTCTTC. This encodes CASSQGVRGRGSQFF.

The V gene is TRBV19, the J gene TRBJ1-1; TRBD1 aligns across 9 bases. The ends lost 4 bases at V and 6 bases at J; junction bases unmatched: 9. CDR1 LNHDA and CDR2 SQIVND come from the germline V gene (reference sequence). The CDR3 runs 15 residues. CDR3 nucleotide sequence: TGTGCCAGTAGTAGGGGACAGGGTCATGGGGCTGAAGCTTTCTTT. It translates to CASSRGQGHGAEAFF.